Following are 26 T cell receptor beta chains from one sample sequenced in a study of T cells in Graves' hyperthyroidism and ophthalmopathy. Amplification of TCR beta CDR3 regions was performed using RNA transcripts as template. Initially, a first-round RT-PCR of the TCR CDR3 employed the HTBI primer set. Via MiXCR, TCRdb re-called the multiplex PCR reads, giving one row per CDR3 protein. The data show hundreds of thousands of distinct CDR3 sequences, roughly 15% seen once. The sequencing sample was made of blood. These receptors were collected from a woman aged 25 to 39 with Graves' hyperthyroidism.

This clonotype has a count of ten or more. The V call is TRBV28, the J call TRBJ2-5, with D possibly TRBD1 on 6 matching bases. The V gene's germline CDR1 is MDHEN and CDR2 SYDVKM. The CDR3 is 14 amino acids. V was trimmed by 5 bases and J by 5 bases, leaving 15 bases between them. CDR3 coding DNA: TGTGCCAGCAGTCAGACAGGAACCGCGGAGACCCAGTACTTC. This gives the protein CASSQTGTAETQYF.

CDR3 sequence: CASSQGEGLTNQPQHF. The CDR3 coding sequence is TGCGCCAGCAGCCAAGGTGAGGGACTTACGAATCAGCCCCAGCATTTT. V is TRBV4-1 and J is TRBJ1-5, with D possibly being TRBD1 (5 bases). From germline, CDR1 is MGHRA and CDR2 YSYEKL. Trimming left V 1 base short and J 4 bases short, with 14 bases between. The CDR3 totals 16 residues.

This clonotype was found once. This may arise from a read error, as a much more abundant clone is one base away. The chain links TRBV3-1 to TRBJ2-5; 9 nucleotides line up with TRBD2. The germline CDR1 and CDR2 sequences are LGHDT and YNNKEL (reference sequence). CDR3 length: 17 amino acids. The CDR3 is CASSQGLTSGPQEAQYF. CDR3 DNA: TGTGCCAGCAGCCAAGGTTTAACTAGCGGGCCCCAAGAGGCCCAGTACTTC.

This clonotype was detected ten times or more. The V call is TRBV18, the J call TRBJ2-7; D may be TRBD1 or TRBD2 (5 bases each). The CDR3 spans 15 residues. The germline V and J ends were trimmed by 3 bases and 0 bases, with 12 bases remaining between them. Germline assignment: CDR1 KGHSH and CDR2 LQKENI. The CDR3 DNA reads as TGTGCCAGCTCACCCACTGGGACGTACTCCTACGAGCAGTACTTC. This encodes CASSPTGTYSYEQYF.

The CDR3 protein is CASSLAGTSGRPDTQYF. In DNA, the CDR3 is TGTGCCAGCAGCTTGGCCGGGACTAGCGGGAGGCCAGATACGCAGTATTTT. The chain is built from TRBV7-3 and TRBJ2-3, with 15 nucleotides matching TRBD2. The V segment lost 3 bases and the J segment 4 bases; nucleotides outside the gene matches: 5. Germline V lookup: CDR1 SGHTA, CDR2 FQGTGA. The CDR3 totals 17 residues.

The chain employs TRBV12-3 or TRBV12-4 and TRBJ2-3; D tentatively reads TRBD1 or TRBD2 (6 bases each). V was trimmed by 6 bases and J by 3 bases, leaving 13 bases between them. The CDR3 has 14 amino acids. CDR3 sequence reads: CASRQQGRTDTQYF. CDR3 sequence (DNA): TGTGCCAGCAGGCAGCAGGGGAGGACAGATACGCAGTATTTT.

This clonotype showed up many times. This sequence joins TRBV28 and TRBJ2-7; 7 nucleotides align to TRBD2. Trimming removed 4 bases from V and 1 base from J; junction bases left unmatched: 7. CDR1 MDHEN and CDR2 SYDVKM come from the germline V gene. The CDR3 is 15 amino acids. The CDR3 DNA is TGTGCCAGCAGTTCCGGGAGGTCCCTATCCTACGAGCAGTACTTC. Translating it yields CASSSGRSLSYEQYF.

This clonotype was seen at least ten times. V gene TRBV7-2 combines with J gene TRBJ2-7; D perhaps matches TRBD2 (5 bases). V was cut by 6 bases and J by 0 bases, with 12 bases left in between. Germline CDR1 is SGHTA and CDR2 is FQGNSA. The CDR3 is made up of 14 amino acids. CDR3 DNA: TGTGCCAGCAGACCCAGCGGAGCCTCCTACGAGCAGTACTTC. It yields the protein CASRPSGASYEQYF.

The sample holds many counts of this clonotype. This chain connects TRBV20-1 to TRBJ2-1, with 10 nucleotides matching TRBD2. The germline CDR1 and CDR2 sequences are DFQATT and SNEGSKA (reference sequence). Losses at the gene ends were 0 bases for V and 10 bases for J; bases not matched to a gene: 9. This CDR3 contains 15 residues. CDR3 region: CSARDTLAGDGEQFF. The CDR3 coding sequence is TGCAGTGCTAGAGATACCCTAGCGGGAGACGGAGAGCAGTTCTTC.

This clonotype was seen repeatedly, ten times or more. The chain has TRBV28 and TRBJ2-7; 13 nucleotides agree with TRBD2. The CDR3 consists of 17 residues. Trimming took 4 bases from V and 2 from J; bases not matched to a gene: 8. Germline V lookup: CDR1 MDHEN, CDR2 SYDVKM. The CDR3, as DNA: TGTGCCAGCAGTTCGCCCGCCACTAGCGGGAGGGCCTACGAGCAGTACTTC. Translated, it gives CASSSPATSGRAYEQYF.

This clonotype was recorded at least ten times. This rearrangement joins TRBV27 to TRBJ2-3; TRBD1 matches 9 bases. After removal of 5 bases from V and 4 bases from J, the junction contained 10 bases not matched to a gene. The CDR3 has 16 residues. The germline V gene encodes CDR1 MNHEY and CDR2 SMNVEV (reference sequence). In DNA form, the CDR3 reads TGTGCCAGCAGTCTGTTACAGGGGGCTAAGGCAGATACGCAGTATTTT. This translates into CASSLLQGAKADTQYF.

This clonotype was detected only once. The V gene is TRBV6-2 or TRBV6-3, the J gene TRBJ2-3; 7 positions agree with TRBD2. Germline lookup yields CDR1 MNHEY and CDR2 SVGEGT. The CDR3 has 17 residues. The trim removed 3 bases at V and 0 bases at J, leaving 9 bases unmatched. The CDR3 sequence: CASSYPASGTSTDTQYF. Here the CDR3 DNA reads TGTGCCAGCAGTTATCCCGCTAGCGGAACTAGCACAGATACGCAGTATTTT.

This clonotype has ten or more counts. The genes are TRBV5-1 and TRBJ2-2; D is perhaps TRBD1 (5 bases). The CDR3 is 17 residues long. V was shortened by 0 bases and J by 7 bases, with 19 bases between the two germline ends. Germline values: CDR1 SGHRS, CDR2 YFSETQ. In nucleotides, the CDR3 is TGCGCCAGCAGCTTGGGATCGATCCAGGGAATAATCGGGGAGCTGTTTTTT. This encodes CASSLGSIQGIIGELFF.

The rearrangement links TRBV7-9 to TRBJ1-3; perhaps TRBD1 as D (5 bases). The CDR3 loop spans 17 amino acids. Between the trimmed V and J ends, which lost 4 bases and 0 bases, there was a span of 16 bases. Per germline, CDR1 SEHNR and CDR2 FQNEAQ (reference sequence). CDR3 region: CASSSLSGASSGNTIYF. The CDR3 region has the DNA TGTGCCAGCAGCTCTCTCTCCGGGGCTAGCTCTGGAAACACCATATATTTT. Full variable domain (outside the CDR3, taken from reference TRBV7-9 and TRBJ1-3): DTGVSQNPRHKITKRGQNVTFRCDPISEHNRLYWYRQTLGQGPEFLTYFQNEAQLEKSRLLSDRFSAERPKGSFSTLEIQRTEQGDSAMYLCASSSLSGASSGNTIYFGEGSWLTVV.

This clonotype showed up just a few times. A much larger clonotype is one base distant, so this may be a read error. The chain couples TRBV7-9 to TRBJ2-1; the D gene is possibly TRBD1 (6 bases). V was trimmed by 4 bases and J by 3 bases, leaving 7 bases between them. CDR1 is SEHNR, CDR2 FQNEAQ, per germline (reference sequence). The CDR3 is made up of 13 amino acids. This CDR3 reads CASSSGHYNEQFF. Written as DNA, the CDR3 is TGTGCCAGCAGCTCGGGACACTACAATGAGCAGTTCTTC.

Many counts were recorded for this clonotype. The chain joins TRBV12-3 or TRBV12-4 to TRBJ2-7, with 10 bases that match TRBD2. Trimming took 4 bases from V and 2 from J; bases not matched to a gene: 8. The CDR3 length is 16 residues. In DNA, the CDR3 is TGTGCCAGCAGTTATGCCGCTAGCGGGAGACCCTACGAGCAGTACTTC. Its translation is CASSYAASGRPYEQYF.

This clonotype has at least ten counts. CDR3 region: CSAPTSGASSYNEQFF. The DNA of the CDR3 is TGCAGTGCTCCGACGTCAGGGGCGAGCTCCTACAATGAGCAGTTCTTC. The genes are TRBV20-1 and TRBJ2-1; a possible D gene is TRBD1 (6 bases). The CDR3 runs 16 residues. Trimming cost V 5 bases and J 0 bases, with 17 bases left between them. The germline V gene encodes CDR1 DFQATT and CDR2 SNEGSKA (reference sequence).

This clonotype occurred many times. This CDR3 is CSASPTGTNTEAFF. In nucleotides, the CDR3 is TGCAGTGCTAGTCCGACCGGGACGAACACTGAAGCTTTCTTT. V is TRBV20-1 and J is TRBJ1-1, with D perhaps TRBD1 (5 bases). Germline loops: CDR1 DFQATT, CDR2 SNEGSKA (reference sequence). There are 14 residues in the CDR3. Trimming took 3 bases from V and 1 from J, leaving 12 bases between them.

This clonotype has a handful of counts. V and J are TRBV5-1 and TRBJ2-5; 7 bases are shared with TRBD1. From germline, CDR1 is SGHRS and CDR2 YFSETQ. J was trimmed by 3 bases and V by 4 bases; bases with no gene match: 6. The CDR3 loop spans 14 amino acids. The CDR3 DNA is TGCGCCAGCAGCCCTGACAGGGAAGAAGAGACCCAGTACTTC. Translating gives CASSPDREEETQYF.

CDR3: CASSYLSGQGFRSNQPQHF. The DNA of the CDR3 is TGTGCCAGCAGTTACTTATCCGGACAGGGTTTTCGCAGCAATCAGCCCCAGCATTTT. The rearrangement uses TRBV6-2 or TRBV6-3 and TRBJ1-5, with TRBD1 identical over 8 bases. Germline CDR1 reads MNHEY; CDR2 reads SVGEGT. CDR3 length: 19 residues. V shed 1 base and J 1 base; nucleotides not matched to a gene: 12.

This clonotype was found many times. This chain connects TRBV27 to TRBJ2-1; TRBD2 agrees at 7 bases. Trimming at V came to 4 bases and at J to 8 bases, leaving 14 bases not matched to a gene. This CDR3 spans 16 amino acids. The germline CDR1 and CDR2 sequences are MNHEY and SMNVEV (reference sequence). CDR3 coding DNA: TGTGCCAGCAGTTCCCGGGGAGGGAACTCACCCGATGAGCAGTTCTTC. This encodes CASSSRGGNSPDEQFF.

This clonotype has at least ten counts. CDR3 amino acids: CASSLAGHTYEQYF. The CDR3 DNA reads TGTGCCAGCAGCTTAGCGGGACACACCTACGAGCAGTACTTC. V usage is TRBV7-2 and J usage is TRBJ2-7; a possible D gene is TRBD1 (6 bases). Trimming pared 0 bases from V and 2 bases from J, leaving 8 bases between. CDR1 SGHTA and CDR2 FQGNSA come from the germline V gene. The CDR3 has 14 residues.

This clonotype was counted ten times or more. The CDR3 spells CASGIGGTDTQYF. As DNA, the CDR3 is TGTGCCAGCGGTATTGGGGGGACAGATACGCAGTATTTT. The chain couples TRBV7-3 to TRBJ2-3; D possibly corresponds to TRBD2 (6 bases). This CDR3 spans 13 amino acids. Germline V gene data show CDR1 as SGHTA and CDR2 as FQGTGA. V lost 8 bases and J lost 3, with 12 bases in between.

The chain joins TRBV13 to TRBJ2-3; 8 nucleotides line up with TRBD2. CDR3 length: 15 amino acids. V shed 5 bases, J shed 3 bases, and the junction held 7 bases outside the gene matches. From germline, CDR1 is PRHDT and CDR2 FYEKMQ (reference sequence). CDR3 in amino acids: CASSPGGRRTDTQYF. In DNA form, the CDR3 reads TGTGCCAGCAGCCCGGGGGGGAGAAGGACAGATACGCAGTATTTT.

This clonotype has a handful of counts. The V gene is TRBV7-9, the J gene TRBJ2-7; perhaps TRBD1 as D (6 bases). Germline V CDR1 and CDR2: SEHNR, FQNEAQ (reference sequence). V lost 1 base and J 2 bases, leaving 15 bases between the germline ends. There are 16 residues in the CDR3. CDR3 loop: CASSLETGFQPYEQYF. The DNA for the CDR3 is TGTGCCAGCAGCTTAGAAACAGGGTTTCAGCCCTACGAGCAGTACTTC.

V and J are TRBV20-1 and TRBJ1-6; 10 positions match TRBD1. The CDR3 loop spans 15 amino acids. Germline V CDR1 and CDR2: DFQATT, SNEGSKA (reference sequence). Losses at the gene ends were 5 bases for V and 5 bases for J; bases not matched to a gene: 6. The CDR3: CSAGQGTGDNSPLHF. CDR3 DNA sequence: TGCAGTGCTGGGCAGGGGACAGGGGATAATTCACCCCTCCACTTT.